Shown below are 5 T cell receptor beta chains from a single sample sequenced in a study of blood T cells in healthy people across ages. The authors ran a second PCR of about 7 to 12 cycles using a sample-barcoded 5' primer and a J-beta primer mix. TCRdb reprocessed the 5' RACE reads with MiXCR, giving one entry per CDR3 protein. The sample includes approximately 940,000 distinct CDR3 sequences, about 48% of them seen just once. The source material was blood. These receptors came from a man aged 30 to 39 in good health.

The rearrangement links TRBV10-2 to TRBJ2-1; the D gene is possibly TRBD2 (7 bases). Germline V CDR1 and CDR2: WSHSY, SAAADI. This CDR3 contains 15 residues. Trimming shortened V by 3 bases and J by 5 bases, and 14 bases separated the two germline ends. The CDR3 spells CASSDEGGPHNEQFF. The CDR3 bases are TGCGCCAGCAGTGACGAGGGGGGGCCGCACAATGAGCAGTTCTTC.

The rearrangement links TRBV6-2 or TRBV6-3 to TRBJ2-6; TRBD2 aligns across 10 bases. The junction had 10 bases not matched to a gene; V was cut back by 5 bases and J by 6 bases. Germline V lookup: CDR1 MNHEY, CDR2 SVGEGT. CDR3 length equals 17 residues. CDR3 DNA sequence: TGTGCCAGCAGTCCCATAGCGGGGGGACGTGAGGCCAACGTCCTGACTTTC. Residues: CASSPIAGGREANVLTF.

This clonotype was seen more than once but under ten times. This chain joins TRBV9 and TRBJ2-1; TRBD2 matches at 7 bases. Trimming cost V 0 bases and J 5 bases; bases outside gene matches: 2. The CDR3 has 14 residues. Germline CDR1 and CDR2: SGDLS and YYNGEE. This chain's CDR3 is CASSVVAGDNEQFF. CDR3 bases: TGTGCCAGCAGCGTAGTTGCGGGGGACAATGAGCAGTTCTTC. Filled out from reference TRBV9 and TRBJ2-1, the complete variable domain reads DSGVTQTPKHLITATGQRVTLRCSPRSGDLSVYWYQQSLDQGLQFLIQYYNGEERAKGNILERFSAQQFPDLHSELNLSSLELGDSALYFCASSVVAGDNEQFFGPGTRLTVL.

The CDR3 here is CASTLTGVETQYF. The CDR3 DNA reads as TGCGCCAGCACCCTCACAGGGGTAGAGACCCAGTACTTC. This sequence joins TRBV5-1 and TRBJ2-5; 7 bases agree with TRBD1. The CDR3 runs 13 residues. The germline CDR1 and CDR2 sequences are SGHRS and YFSETQ. Trimming cost V 6 bases and J 4 bases; bases outside gene matches: 6.

CDR3 in DNA: TGCAGCGTCTGGATATGGGACAGTATTAATGAAAAACTGTTTTTT. Amino acids: CSVWIWDSINEKLFF. J is TRBJ1-4 and V is TRBV29-1, with 7 nucleotides matching TRBD1. V gave up 6 bases and J gave up 4 bases; unmatched junction bases: 11. The CDR3 covers 15 residues. The germline V gene has CDR1 SQVTM and CDR2 ANQGSEA.